The clone carrying this TCR beta chain was seen repeatedly, ten times or more. The target antigen is unknown. TCR alpha and beta CDR3 regions were amplified from RNA using iRepertoire nested multiplex PCR. Input was roughly 100-450 ng of tissue mRNA or PBMC total RNA. TCRdb processed the multiplex PCR reads anew with MiXCR; each CDR3 protein has one entry. The sample records about 110,000 distinct CDR3 sequences, about 25% being singletons. This entry belongs to a study of glioma-infiltrating T cells. Points from the study as a whole: Non-neoplastic patients had below-expected tissue-blood divergence, while all gliomas exceeded expectation. Only very few CDR3 sequences appeared in both tissue and blood.

This CDR3 is 14 amino acids long. CDR1 DFQATT and CDR2 SNEGSKA come from the germline V gene (reference sequence). V lost 5 bases, J lost 4 bases, and 9 bases stayed unmatched. Sequenced input: glioma tissue, nonneoplastic brain tissue, or PBMCs (not recorded which). This sequence was found in a human donor with low-grade glioma or glioblastoma, undergoing nonglioma brain surgery, or in good health (not recorded which). The chain links TRBV20-1 to TRBJ2-3; 7 bases map to TRBD2. The DNA of the CDR3 is TGCAGTGCTCTACTAGCGTTTGGGTCAGATACGCAGTATTTT. Translated: CSALLAFGSDTQYF.